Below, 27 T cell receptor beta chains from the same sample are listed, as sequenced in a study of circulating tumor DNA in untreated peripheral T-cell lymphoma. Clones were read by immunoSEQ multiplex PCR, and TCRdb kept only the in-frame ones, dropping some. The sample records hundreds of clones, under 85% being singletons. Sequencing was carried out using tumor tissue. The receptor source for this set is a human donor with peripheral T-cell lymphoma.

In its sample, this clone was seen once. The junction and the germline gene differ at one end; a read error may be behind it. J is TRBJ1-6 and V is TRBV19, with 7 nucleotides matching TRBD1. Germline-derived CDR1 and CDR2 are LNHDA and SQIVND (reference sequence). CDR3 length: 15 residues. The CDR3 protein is CASSTRTGYNSSLHF. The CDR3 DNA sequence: TGTGCCAGTAGTACGCGGACAGGTTATAATTCATCCCTCCACTTT.

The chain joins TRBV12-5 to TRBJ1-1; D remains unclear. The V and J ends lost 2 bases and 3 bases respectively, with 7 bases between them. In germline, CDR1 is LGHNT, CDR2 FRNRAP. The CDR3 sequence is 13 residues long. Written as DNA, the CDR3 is TGTGCTAGTGGTTTGCCCTTGGACACTGAAGCTTTCTTT. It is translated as CASGLPLDTEAFF.

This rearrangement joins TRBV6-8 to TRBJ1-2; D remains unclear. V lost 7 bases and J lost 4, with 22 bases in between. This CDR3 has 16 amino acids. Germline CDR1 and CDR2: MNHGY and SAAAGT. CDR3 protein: CASKGVDGGRAYGYTF. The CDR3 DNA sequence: TGTGCCAGCAAGGGAGTTGACGGCGGCCGGGCCTATGGCTACACCTTC.

The CDR3 is CASSFDRGDTQYF. The CDR3 bases are TGTGCCAGCAGTTTCGACAGAGGAGATACGCAGTATTTT. The rearrangement joins TRBV6-8 to TRBJ2-3, with D possibly TRBD1 on 5 matching bases. V was shortened by 4 bases and J by 5 bases, with 10 bases between the two germline ends. The CDR3 sequence is 13 residues long. The germline CDR1 and CDR2 sequences are MNHGY and SAAAGT.

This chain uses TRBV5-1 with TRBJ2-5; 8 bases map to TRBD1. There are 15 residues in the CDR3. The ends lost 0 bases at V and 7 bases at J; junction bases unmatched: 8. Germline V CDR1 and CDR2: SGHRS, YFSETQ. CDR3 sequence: CASSLAGQGTGTQYF. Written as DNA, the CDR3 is TGCGCCAGCAGCTTGGCTGGACAGGGTACGGGGACCCAGTACTTC. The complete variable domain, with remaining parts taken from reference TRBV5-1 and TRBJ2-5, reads KAGVTQTPRYLIKTRGQQVTLSCSPISGHRSVSWYQQTPGQGLQFLFEYFSETQRNKGNFPGRFSGRQFSNSRSEMNVSTLELGDSALYLCASSLAGQGTGTQYFGPGTRLLVL.

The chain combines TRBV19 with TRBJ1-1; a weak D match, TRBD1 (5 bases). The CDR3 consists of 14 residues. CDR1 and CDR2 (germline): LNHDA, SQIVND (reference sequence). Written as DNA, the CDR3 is TGTGCTAGTCGCGGGGGAGGAGTGGGCACTGAAGCTTTCTTT. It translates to CASRGGGVGTEAFF.

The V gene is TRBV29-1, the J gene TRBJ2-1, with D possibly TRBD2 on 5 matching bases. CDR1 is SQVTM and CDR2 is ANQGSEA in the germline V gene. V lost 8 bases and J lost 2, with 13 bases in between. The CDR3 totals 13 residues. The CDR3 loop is CSIRNGAYNEQFF. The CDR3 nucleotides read TGCAGCATCCGGAACGGGGCCTACAATGAGCAGTTCTTC.

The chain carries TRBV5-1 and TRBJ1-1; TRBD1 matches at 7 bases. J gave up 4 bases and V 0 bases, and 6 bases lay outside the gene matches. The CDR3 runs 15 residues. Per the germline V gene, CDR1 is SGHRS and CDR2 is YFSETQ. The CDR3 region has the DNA TGCGCCAGCAGCTTGGGACAGGGAGGAGGCACTGAAGCTTTCTTT. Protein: CASSLGQGGGTEAFF.

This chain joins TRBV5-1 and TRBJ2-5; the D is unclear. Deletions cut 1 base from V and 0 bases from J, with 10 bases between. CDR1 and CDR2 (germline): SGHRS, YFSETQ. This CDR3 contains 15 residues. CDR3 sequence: CASSLLTAYQETQYF. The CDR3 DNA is TGCGCCAGCAGCTTGTTAACGGCGTACCAAGAGACCCAGTACTTC. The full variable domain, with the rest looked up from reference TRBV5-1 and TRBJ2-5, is KAGVTQTPRYLIKTRGQQVTLSCSPISGHRSVSWYQQTPGQGLQFLFEYFSETQRNKGNFPGRFSGRQFSNSRSEMNVSTLELGDSALYLCASSLLTAYQETQYFGPGTRLLVL.

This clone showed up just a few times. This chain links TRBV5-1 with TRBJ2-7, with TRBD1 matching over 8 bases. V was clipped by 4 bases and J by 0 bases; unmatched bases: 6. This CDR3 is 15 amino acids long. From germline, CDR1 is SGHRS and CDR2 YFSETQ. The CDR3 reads CASSLTGGASYEQYF. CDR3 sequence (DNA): TGCGCCAGCAGCCTCACAGGGGGTGCCTCCTACGAGCAGTACTTC.

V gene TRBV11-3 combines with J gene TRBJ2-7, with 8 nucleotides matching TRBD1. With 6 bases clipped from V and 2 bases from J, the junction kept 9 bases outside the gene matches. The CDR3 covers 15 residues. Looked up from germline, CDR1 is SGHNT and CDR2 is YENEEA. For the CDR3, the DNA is TGTGCCAGCAGTGGACCGGGACAGGTTACCTACGAGCAGTACTTC. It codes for CASSGPGQVTYEQYF.

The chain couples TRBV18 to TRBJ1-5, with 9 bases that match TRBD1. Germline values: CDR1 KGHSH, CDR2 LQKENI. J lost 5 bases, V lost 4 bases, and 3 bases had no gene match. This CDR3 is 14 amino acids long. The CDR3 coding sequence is TGTGCCAGCTCACGACAGGGGGGCGATCAGCCCCAGCATTTT. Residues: CASSRQGGDQPQHF. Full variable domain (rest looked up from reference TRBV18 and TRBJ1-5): NAGVMQNPRHLVRRRGQEARLRCSPMKGHSHVYWYRQLPEEGLKFMVYLQKENIIDESGMPKERFSAEFPKEGPSILRIQQVVRGDSAAYFCASSRQGGDQPQHFGDGTRLSIL.

This CDR3 reads CASVGGAANYGYTF. Here the CDR3 DNA reads TGTGCCAGCGTGGGTGGGGCAGCTAACTATGGCTACACCTTC. This chain connects TRBV11-3 to TRBJ1-2; a possible D gene is TRBD1 (5 bases). Germline CDR1 SGHNT, CDR2 YENEEA. The CDR3 consists of 14 residues. V was clipped by 8 bases and J by 0 bases, with 13 bases between them.

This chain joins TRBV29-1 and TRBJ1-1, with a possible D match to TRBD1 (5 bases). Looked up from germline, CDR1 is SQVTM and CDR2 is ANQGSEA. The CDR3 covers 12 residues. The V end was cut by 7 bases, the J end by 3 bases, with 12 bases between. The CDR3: CSGGVRDTEAFF. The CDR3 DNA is TGCAGCGGGGGGGTTAGGGACACTGAAGCTTTCTTT.

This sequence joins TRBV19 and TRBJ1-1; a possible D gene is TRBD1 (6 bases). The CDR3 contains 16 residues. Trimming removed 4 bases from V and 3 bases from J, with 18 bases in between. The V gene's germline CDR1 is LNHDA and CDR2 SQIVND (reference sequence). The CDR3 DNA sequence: TGTGCCAGTAGTACCGACAGGATTTACATGGACACTGAAGCTTTCTTT. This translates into CASSTDRIYMDTEAFF.

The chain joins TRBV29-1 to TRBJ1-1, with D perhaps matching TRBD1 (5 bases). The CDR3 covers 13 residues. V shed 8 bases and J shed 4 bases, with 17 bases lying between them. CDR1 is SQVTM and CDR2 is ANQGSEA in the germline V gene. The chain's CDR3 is CSLRSGVGTEAFF. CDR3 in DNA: TGCAGCCTTCGATCGGGGGTTGGCACTGAAGCTTTCTTT.

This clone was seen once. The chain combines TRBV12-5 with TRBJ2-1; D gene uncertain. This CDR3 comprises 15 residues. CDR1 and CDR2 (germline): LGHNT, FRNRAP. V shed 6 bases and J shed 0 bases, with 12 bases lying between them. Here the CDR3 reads CASGLTESSYNEQFF. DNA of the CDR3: TGTGCTAGTGGGCTAACTGAGAGCTCCTACAATGAGCAGTTCTTC.

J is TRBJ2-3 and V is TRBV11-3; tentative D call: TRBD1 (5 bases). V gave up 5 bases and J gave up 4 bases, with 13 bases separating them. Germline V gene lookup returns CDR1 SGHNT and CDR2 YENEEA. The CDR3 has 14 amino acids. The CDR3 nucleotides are TGTGCCAGCAGCGCCAACTACAGGCCAGATACGCAGTATTTT. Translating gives CASSANYRPDTQYF.

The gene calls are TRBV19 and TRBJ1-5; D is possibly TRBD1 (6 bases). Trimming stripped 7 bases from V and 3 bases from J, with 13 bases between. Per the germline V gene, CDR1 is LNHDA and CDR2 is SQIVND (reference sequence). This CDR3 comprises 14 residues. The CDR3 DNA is TGTGCCAGTACTGACAGGTCCCCCAATCAGCCCCAGCATTTT. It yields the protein CASTDRSPNQPQHF.

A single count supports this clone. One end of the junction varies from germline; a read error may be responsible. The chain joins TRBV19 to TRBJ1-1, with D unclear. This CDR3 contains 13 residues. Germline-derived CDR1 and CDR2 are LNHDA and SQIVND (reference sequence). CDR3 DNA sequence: TGTGCTAGTAGTATTTTGTCGAGCACTGAAGCTTTCTTT. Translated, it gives CASSILSSTEAFF. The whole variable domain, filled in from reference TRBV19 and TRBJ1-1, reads DGGITQSPKYLFRKEGQNVTLSCEQNLNHDAMYWYRQDPGQGLRLIYYSQIVNDFQKGDIAEGYSVSREKKESFPLTVTSAQKNPTAFYLCASSILSSTEAFFGQGTRLTVV.

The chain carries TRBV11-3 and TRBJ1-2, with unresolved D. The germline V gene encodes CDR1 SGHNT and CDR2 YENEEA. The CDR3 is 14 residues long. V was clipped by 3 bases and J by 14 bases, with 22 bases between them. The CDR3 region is CASSLSGRLGLETF. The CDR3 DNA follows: TGTGCCAGCAGCTTGAGTGGTCGGCTCGGTTTGGAGACCTTC.

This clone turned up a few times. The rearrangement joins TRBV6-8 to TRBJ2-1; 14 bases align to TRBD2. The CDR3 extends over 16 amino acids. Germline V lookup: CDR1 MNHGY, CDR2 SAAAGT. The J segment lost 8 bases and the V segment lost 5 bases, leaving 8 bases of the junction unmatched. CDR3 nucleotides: TGTGCCAGCAGTCCTAGACTAGCGGGGGGGTTTGATGAGCAGTTCTTC. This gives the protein CASSPRLAGGFDEQFF.

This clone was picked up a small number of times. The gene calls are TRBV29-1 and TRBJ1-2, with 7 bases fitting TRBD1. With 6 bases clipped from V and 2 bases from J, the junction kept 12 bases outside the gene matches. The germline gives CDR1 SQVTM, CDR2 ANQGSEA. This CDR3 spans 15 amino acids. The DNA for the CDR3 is TGCAGCGTCGGGGGACAGACAAGGGTGAACTATGGCTACACCTTC. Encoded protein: CSVGGQTRVNYGYTF. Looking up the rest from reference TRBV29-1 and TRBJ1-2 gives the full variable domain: SAVISQKPSRDICQRGTSLTIQCQVDSQVTMMFWYRQQPGQSLTLIATANQGSEATYESGFVIDKFPISRPNLTFSTLTVSNMSPEDSSIYLCSVGGQTRVNYGYTFGSGTRLTVV.

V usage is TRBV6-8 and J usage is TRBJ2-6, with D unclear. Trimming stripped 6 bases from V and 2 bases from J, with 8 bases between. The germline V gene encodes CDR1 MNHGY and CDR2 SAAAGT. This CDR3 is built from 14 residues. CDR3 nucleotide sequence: TGTGCCAGCAGAGTAAACCCTGGGGCCAACGTCCTGACTTTC. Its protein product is CASRVNPGANVLTF.

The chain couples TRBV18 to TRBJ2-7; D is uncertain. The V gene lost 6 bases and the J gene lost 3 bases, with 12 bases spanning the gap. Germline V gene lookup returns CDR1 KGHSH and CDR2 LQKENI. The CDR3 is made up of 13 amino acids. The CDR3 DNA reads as TGTGCCAGCTCTTCCGCCCTATACTACGAGCAGTACTTC. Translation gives CASSSALYYEQYF.

In DNA, the CDR3 is TGTGCCACCAGCAGAGAAGGGCAGGCTCACCAAGAGACCCAGTACTTC. It yields the protein CATSREGQAHQETQYF. The chain combines TRBV15 with TRBJ2-5, with no clear D. The V and J ends lost 0 bases and 0 bases respectively, with 11 bases between them. The germline V gene encodes CDR1 LNHNV and CDR2 YYDKDF (reference sequence). The CDR3 runs to 16 residues.

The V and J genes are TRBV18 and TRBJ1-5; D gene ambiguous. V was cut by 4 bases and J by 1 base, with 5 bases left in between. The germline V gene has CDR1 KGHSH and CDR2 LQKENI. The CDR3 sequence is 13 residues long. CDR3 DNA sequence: TGTGCCAGCTCACTTTTCAGCAATCAGCCCCAGCATTTT. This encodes CASSLFSNQPQHF.